This T cell receptor beta chain was retrieved from a study of tumor-infiltrating lymphocytes in primary liver carcinoma. Blood RNA was derived from unsorted whole blood, and germline DNA was extracted too. With a constant-region primer, TCR beta cDNA was made from approximately 500 ng of total RNA. Slightly modified ARM-PCR, run as three nested multiplex PCR rounds, produced the TCR beta libraries. Amplification in the first two PCR rounds was performed using TRBV1-TRBV30 forward primers and a C-beta reverse primer for around 11 cycles each. TCRdb reprocessed the multiplex PCR reads via MiXCR and lists one record per CDR3 protein. The table records 300,000 to 350,000 distinct CDR3 sequences, roughly three fifths of them present only once. As regards this clonotype: Likely a read error: the CDR3 ends without its conserved phenylalanine or tryptophan.

This CDR3 is built from 15 residues. The V and J ends lost 5 bases and 1 base respectively, with 12 bases between them. The germline V gene encodes CDR1 SGHAT and CDR2 FQNNGV. The rearrangement uses TRBV11-2 and TRBJ1-5; no clear D gene. Source material: peripheral blood. This TCR came from a woman in her thirties with primary liver carcinoma and hepatitis B virus infection. The CDR3 here is CASSKDRRSNQPQHS. The DNA for the CDR3 is TGTGCCAGCAGCAAGGACCGGAGAAGCAATCAGCCCCAGCATTCT.